The text below deals with one T cell receptor beta chain. What it recognizes is unknown. This sample stems from a study of OX40 agonist ivuxolimab in advanced cancers. Findings and limits, study-wide: On average, CD8+ T cells had more expanded clones than CD4+.

Researchers took blood at baseline, on cycle 4 day 1, and on cycle 7 day 1. Sequencing was performed with immunoSEQ multiplex PCR; in TCRdb, only in-frame clones are kept and a portion is missing. The sample shows more than 50,000 clones, over 75% of them seen only once. V shed 5 bases, J shed 8 bases, and the junction held 9 bases outside the gene matches. From germline, CDR1 is SQVTM and CDR2 ANQGSEA. This CDR3 spans 13 amino acids. This chain uses TRBV29-1 with TRBJ1-2; 9 bases agree with TRBD1. The receptor's source is an adult with an advanced solid tumor such as melanoma, head and neck, liver or kidney cancer. The sample in question was CD4+ or CD8+ T cells sorted from blood, obtained in a trial of the OX40 agonist ivuxolimab. CDR3 sequence reads: CSVLGQGIGGYTF. The CDR3 DNA is TGCAGCGTTCTAGGACAGGGGATAGGCGGCTACACCTTC.